The 31 T cell receptor beta chains listed next were all sequenced from one sample in a study of breast tumors, draining lymph nodes, adjacent tissues. Breast cancer patients provided tissue from their axillary draining lymph nodes. MiXCR, applied by TCRdb to the multiplex PCR reads, yields one record per CDR3 protein. The sample comprises 190,000 or so distinct CDR3 sequences, approximately 31% of which are singletons, and 4% to 5.5% rests with the top ten. The sequencing input was axillary lymph node tissue. The receptors derive from a female donor with breast cancer. Some clones in this sample may be carry-over from other donors' samples.

This clonotype was recorded many times. An end of the junction does not agree with germline; a read error may underlie this. This chain uses TRBV20-1 with TRBJ1-2, with a possible D match to TRBD1 (6 bases). The CDR3 totals 12 residues. Germline V CDR1 and CDR2: DFQATT, SNEGSKA (reference sequence). CDR3: CSASTGNYGSTF. The CDR3 region has the DNA TGCAGTGCTTCAACAGGGAACTATGGCTCCACCTTC.

This clonotype was counted between two and nine times. The chain links TRBV18 to TRBJ1-5; D gene ambiguous. V lost 2 bases, J lost 2 bases, and 10 bases lay in between. Germline V gene data show CDR1 as KGHSH and CDR2 as LQKENI. There are 15 residues in the CDR3. CDR3 bases: TGTGCCAGCTCACCAACGAAAGTGGGCAATCAGCCCCAGCATTTT. Translation gives CASSPTKVGNQPQHF.

Of note for this clonotype: A much larger clonotype is one base distant, so this may be a read error. This chain uses TRBV6-1 with TRBJ1-2, with 10 bases aligning to TRBD1. Looked up from germline, CDR1 is MNHNS and CDR2 is SASEGT. This CDR3 comprises 13 residues. CDR3 sequence reads: CASSRTGGYGCTF. The DNA of the CDR3 is TGTGCCAGCAGTCGGACAGGGGGGTATGGCTGCACCTTC.

Concerning this clonotype: With a much larger clone just one base away, this may be a read error. This chain connects TRBV9 to TRBJ1-3; 7 bases are a match to TRBD1. Germline V gene data show CDR1 as SGDLS and CDR2 as YYNGEE. This CDR3 spans 15 amino acids. CDR3 region: CASSHGDRAGNTTYF. CDR3 DNA sequence: TGTGCCAGCAGCCATGGAGACAGGGCTGGAAACACCACATATTTT.

Turning to this clonotype: Its ends do not fully match the called genes, so a read error is possible. This chain links TRBV29-1 with TRBJ1-6, with D hard to call. The germline V gene has CDR1 SQVTM and CDR2 ANQGSEA. This CDR3 comprises 17 residues. The CDR3 sequence is CSVGPAGGSSYNSPLHF. The CDR3 bases are TGCAGCGTTGGACCAGCGGGAGGTAGCTCCTACAATTCACCCCTCCACTTT.

In this sample, this clonotype turned up many times. The chain couples TRBV6-5 to TRBJ2-1, with TRBD2 as a possible D gene (5 bases). Between the trimmed V and J ends, which lost 5 bases and 9 bases, there was a span of 14 bases. Germline values: CDR1 MNHEY, CDR2 SVGAGI. This CDR3 region has 13 residues. CDR3 DNA sequence: TGTGCCAGCAGTGTCGCTGGGAGCACTGAGCAGTTCTTC. Protein product: CASSVAGSTEQFF.

J is TRBJ2-1 and V is TRBV7-2; a possible D gene is TRBD1 (5 bases). This CDR3 spans 14 amino acids. V shed 3 bases and J shed 2 bases, with 8 bases lying between them. Germline values: CDR1 SGHTA, CDR2 FQGNSA. CDR3 bases: TGTGCCAGCAGCTTGACAGCAACCTACAATGAGCAGTTCTTC. Its translation is CASSLTATYNEQFF.

This clonotype was observed at least ten times. The V gene is TRBV5-8, the J gene TRBJ2-5; 10 bases map to TRBD2. V lost 0 bases and J lost 5; bases outside the gene matches: 7. CDR1 is SGHTS, CDR2 YDEGEE, per germline. The CDR3 consists of 16 residues. CDR3 sequence reads: CASSLVASGSGETQYF. The CDR3 DNA sequence: TGTGCCAGCAGCTTGGTGGCTAGCGGGAGTGGTGAGACCCAGTACTTC.

J is TRBJ1-2 and V is TRBV6-1; unclear D gene. Germline values: CDR1 MNHNS, CDR2 SASEGT. Trimming took 3 bases from V and 2 from J, leaving 19 bases between them. This CDR3 has 17 amino acids. The CDR3, as DNA: TGTGCCAGCAGTGACCCCAAGGCCCCCTTAGGCAACTATGGCTACACCTTC. Residues: CASSDPKAPLGNYGYTF.

About this clonotype itself: Given a much more abundant clone one base away, this may be a read error. This sequence joins TRBV6-5 and TRBJ2-7; 7 bases map to TRBD1. The ends lost 5 bases at V and 2 bases at J; junction bases unmatched: 9. The CDR3 consists of 15 residues. The germline CDR1 and CDR2 sequences are MNHEY and SVGAGI. In DNA form, the CDR3 reads TGTGCCAGCAGTCAAGCCGGGACAGCTCCCTACGAGCAGTACTTC. Residues: CASSQAGTAPYEQYF.

Ten or more counts support this clonotype. The V call is TRBV6-6, the J call TRBJ2-1, with a possible D match to TRBD1 (7 bases). Trimming cost V 1 base and J 3 bases, with 10 bases left between them. Germline V CDR1 and CDR2: MNHNY, SVGAGI (reference sequence). The CDR3 is 15 amino acids. The CDR3 DNA sequence: TGTGCCAGCAGTTACTTGCAGGGGGGCTACAATGAGCAGTTCTTC. Amino acids: CASSYLQGGYNEQFF.

The chain uses TRBV25-1 and TRBJ2-3; 14 bases map to TRBD2. Trimming at V came to 2 bases and at J to 3 bases, leaving 4 bases not matched to a gene. Germline V lookup: CDR1 MGHDK, CDR2 SYGVNS. The CDR3 runs to 17 residues. The CDR3 spells CASSEAGTSGRTDTQYF. The CDR3 nucleotides are TGTGCCAGCAGTGAAGCGGGGACTAGCGGGAGAACAGATACGCAGTATTTT.

In this sample, this clonotype turned up many times. This sequence joins TRBV6-5 and TRBJ1-2; D is ambiguous. The CDR3 totals 15 residues. Germline assignment: CDR1 MNHEY and CDR2 SVGAGI. Trimming pared 5 bases from V and 8 bases from J, leaving 21 bases between. CDR3 nucleotide sequence: TGTGCCAGCAGTCCCGGTGGAAGGCAGGCGAGGGGCTACACCTTC. Amino acid sequence: CASSPGGRQARGYTF.

At least ten counts were recorded for this clonotype. This chain uses TRBV6-5 with TRBJ2-1; TRBD2 aligns across 12 bases. The CDR3 has 15 residues. V shed 4 bases, J shed 4 bases, and the junction held 2 bases outside the gene matches. The germline V gene encodes CDR1 MNHEY and CDR2 SVGAGI. This chain's CDR3 is CASSWTSGEYNEQFF. The CDR3 DNA reads as TGTGCCAGCAGTTGGACTAGCGGGGAGTACAATGAGCAGTTCTTC.

Many counts were recorded for this clonotype. The chain is built from TRBV24-1 and TRBJ1-5; 8 nucleotides agree with TRBD1. The V and J ends lost 5 bases and 0 bases, in that order; junction bases with no gene match: 5. The CDR3 length is 16 residues. Germline V lookup: CDR1 KGHDR, CDR2 SFDVKD. The CDR3 is CATSAGTGLSNQPQHF. CDR3 sequence (DNA): TGTGCCACCAGTGCAGGGACAGGACTTAGCAATCAGCCCCAGCATTTT.

At least ten counts were recorded for this clonotype. The chain combines TRBV30 with TRBJ1-6, with D possibly being TRBD1 (6 bases). The CDR3 contains 15 residues. CDR1 and CDR2 (germline): GTSNPN, SVGIG (reference sequence). V lost 1 base, J lost 9 bases, and 16 bases lay in between. As DNA, the CDR3 is TGTGCCTGGAGTGGCCTGGGAGGGGGGAGTTCACCCCTCCACTTT. It specifies CAWSGLGGGSSPLHF.

This clonotype appeared many times. The chain combines TRBV11-2 with TRBJ2-7; 10 bases are a match to TRBD1. This CDR3 region has 15 residues. Trimming removed 5 bases from V and 1 base from J; junction bases left unmatched: 5. The V gene's germline CDR1 is SGHAT and CDR2 FQNNGV. DNA for the CDR3: TGTGCCAGCAGCCCCGACAGGGGGCCGTCCTACGAGCAGTACTTC. It translates to CASSPDRGPSYEQYF. Looking up the rest from reference TRBV11-2 and TRBJ2-7 gives the full variable domain: EAGVAQSPRYKIIEKRQSVAFWCNPISGHATLYWYQQILGQGPKLLIQFQNNGVVDDSQLPKDRFSAERLKGVDSTLKIQPAKLEDSAVYLCASSPDRGPSYEQYFGPGTRLTVT.

At least ten counts were recorded for this clonotype. This chain links TRBV4-1 with TRBJ1-5; D is uncertain. Trimming took off 0 bases at V and 6 bases at J, with 12 bases between the two ends. The CDR3 consists of 15 residues. The germline V gene has CDR1 MGHRA and CDR2 YSYEKL. CDR3 nucleotide sequence: TGCGCCAGCAGCCAAGAAAGGGTAGGGTCTCAGCCCCAGCATTTT. Translating it yields CASSQERVGSQPQHF.

This clonotype was observed many times. J is TRBJ1-6 and V is TRBV19, with D tentatively TRBD1 (5 bases). V gave up 4 bases and J gave up 2 bases, with 6 bases separating them. Germline values: CDR1 LNHDA, CDR2 SQIVND (reference sequence). The CDR3 is 14 amino acids. For the CDR3, the DNA is TGTGCCAGTAGTAAGGGGACCTATAATTCACCCCTCCACTTT. Its translation is CASSKGTYNSPLHF.

A note on this clonotype: This may come from a read error, since a much larger clone is one base off. The CDR3 DNA follows: TGTGCCAGCAGCCCGTATTCGGCCGGGGAGCTGTTTTTT. It specifies CASSPYSAGELFF. The chain is built from TRBV6-5 and TRBJ2-2; no definite D call. CDR3 length: 13 amino acids. CDR1 and CDR2 (germline): MNHEY, SVGAGI. V was trimmed by 6 bases and J by 6 bases, leaving 11 bases between them.

This clonotype was observed many times. J is TRBJ2-7 and V is TRBV6-2 or TRBV6-3; D is perhaps TRBD2 (6 bases). Trimming pared 6 bases from V and 2 bases from J, leaving 11 bases between. Germline V gene sequence: CDR1 MNHEY, CDR2 SVGEGT. CDR3 length: 13 amino acids. The CDR3 region is CASRRSGAYEQYF. The CDR3 DNA reads as TGTGCCAGCAGACGTAGCGGCGCCTACGAGCAGTACTTC.

The chain couples TRBV10-2 to TRBJ2-3; perhaps TRBD2 as D (5 bases). Trimming removed 5 bases at V and 4 bases at J, with 16 bases between. The germline CDR1 and CDR2 sequences are WSHSY and SAAADI. The CDR3 is made up of 15 amino acids. CDR3 coding DNA: TGCGCCAGCAGTCCAGGAGAGACCGGGGCAGATACGCAGTATTTT. Translated: CASSPGETGADTQYF.

This chain links TRBV15 with TRBJ2-7; perhaps TRBD1 as D (6 bases). The CDR3 spans 16 residues. V lost 3 bases to trimming and J lost 2 bases, with 17 bases between them. The germline V gene encodes CDR1 LNHNV and CDR2 YYDKDF (reference sequence). CDR3 coding DNA: TGTGCCACCAGCAGTGCTAACGGACAGTTTACCTACGAGCAGTACTTC. Translating gives CATSSANGQFTYEQYF.

This clonotype was seen many times. The rearrangement links TRBV2 to TRBJ2-7; D uncertain. Germline CDR1 and CDR2: SNHLY and FYNNEI. CDR3 length equals 13 residues. Trimming took 6 bases from V and 3 from J, leaving 12 bases between them. CDR3 loop: CASSELGFYEQYF. CDR3 sequence (DNA): TGTGCCAGCAGCGAACTTGGCTTCTACGAGCAGTACTTC.

This clonotype showed up many times. The V and J genes are TRBV7-2 and TRBJ2-1, with 8 bases matching TRBD2. Germline CDR1 reads SGHTA; CDR2 reads FQGNSA. J gave up 7 bases and V 0 bases, and 8 bases lay outside the gene matches. This CDR3 spans 16 amino acids. CDR3 sequence (DNA): TGTGCCAGCAGCTTAGCGGCCCGGGGGGGCCAGAATGAGCAGTTCTTC. It translates to CASSLAARGGQNEQFF.

In DNA, the CDR3 is TGCAGCGTAGGTCTGTCTAGCGTAACCTACAATGAGCAGTTCTTC. Amino acid sequence: CSVGLSSVTYNEQFF. The rearrangement uses TRBV29-1 and TRBJ2-1; D may be TRBD2 (6 bases). Germline V gene sequence: CDR1 SQVTM, CDR2 ANQGSEA. V was cut by 6 bases and J by 2 bases, with 17 bases left in between. The CDR3 has 15 amino acids.

This clonotype was counted a single time. The chain couples TRBV25-1 to TRBJ1-6; D not resolved. Per germline, CDR1 MGHDK and CDR2 SYGVNS. Trimming left V 4 bases short and J 1 base short, with 5 bases between. The CDR3 has 14 amino acids. CDR3 in amino acids: CASSVRSYNSPLHF. In DNA, the CDR3 is TGTGCCAGCAGTGTTAGGTCCTATAATTCACCCCTCCACTTT.

The chain recombines TRBV20-1 with TRBJ1-2, with a weak D call TRBD1 (5 bases). Germline values: CDR1 DFQATT, CDR2 SNEGSKA (reference sequence). Trimming removed 3 bases at V and 13 bases at J, with 18 bases between. The CDR3 is 12 residues long. The CDR3 nucleotides are TGCAGTGCTAGGGAAAGCGGGGGGTATGGCACCTTC. Translation: CSARESGGYGTF.

This sequence joins TRBV9 and TRBJ1-5; TRBD2 agrees at 8 bases. The J call could be wrong; TRBJ2-3 is a better fit for the DNA end. Germline assignment: CDR1 SGDLS and CDR2 YYNGEE. This CDR3 region has 15 residues. The CDR3 coding sequence is TGTGCCAGCAGCGTAGTAGCGGGGCGGCAAGCGACCCAGTATTTT. This sequence encodes CASSVVAGRQATQYF.

Note on this clonotype: A much larger clone differs from this one at a single base, so this may be a read error. The DNA of the CDR3 is TGCAGTGCTAGCTCGCCGGGACAGCCTAGTGAGCAGTTCTTC. Translation: CSASSPGQPSEQFF. The J gene is TRBJ2-1, the V gene TRBV20-1, with TRBD1 matching 7 bases. In germline, CDR1 is DFQATT, CDR2 SNEGSKA (reference sequence). The V and J ends lost 3 bases and 9 bases, in that order; junction bases with no gene match: 11. This CDR3 has 14 amino acids.

The rearrangement joins TRBV24-1 to TRBJ2-2; TRBD2 might be the D (6 bases). Germline lookup yields CDR1 KGHDR and CDR2 SFDVKD. The CDR3 is 14 residues long. V dropped 7 bases and J dropped 5 bases, with 13 bases sitting between them. CDR3 sequence reads: CATSSSAGTGELFF. The CDR3 DNA sequence: TGTGCCACCAGCAGCTCCGCGGGGACCGGGGAGCTGTTTTTT.